These 25 T cell receptor beta chains originate from one sample sequenced in a study of T cell repertoires in cytomegalovirus infection. Each CDR3 protein gets one entry after TCRdb re-called the reads with MiXCR. The table includes 450,000 to 550,000 distinct CDR3 sequences, approximately 17% detected once. Sequencing was done on a sample of CD8+ T cells from PBMCs. The receptors were sampled from a human donor in good health (CMV status not recorded). Some clones in this sample may be carry-over from other donors' samples.

This clonotype has a handful of counts. The chain employs TRBV29-1 and TRBJ2-1; D remains unclear. Trimming left V 8 bases short and J 5 bases short, with 13 bases between. Per the germline V gene, CDR1 is SQVTM and CDR2 is ANQGSEA. There are 12 residues in the CDR3. The CDR3, as DNA: TGCAGCAGTGGAAGGGAACACAATGAGCAGTTCTTC. As protein: CSSGREHNEQFF.

This clonotype was counted at least ten times. The chain is built from TRBV11-2 and TRBJ1-5, with D possibly TRBD1 on 6 matching bases. The germline V gene encodes CDR1 SGHAT and CDR2 FQNNGV. V was shortened by 1 base and J by 1 base, with 11 bases between the two germline ends. This CDR3 region has 16 residues. CDR3 DNA: TGTGCCAGCAGCTTAGGCTTCAGGGGCAGCAATCAGCCCCAGCATTTT. Protein product: CASSLGFRGSNQPQHF.

Of note for this clonotype: With a much larger clone just one base away, this may be a read error. The chain recombines TRBV11-2 with TRBJ1-1; TRBD1 matches at 7 bases. This CDR3 comprises 14 residues. Per the germline V gene, CDR1 is SGHAT and CDR2 is FQNNGV. CDR3 bases: TGTGCCAGCAGCTTACAGGGGGGGAGCACTGAAGCTGTCTTT. Translated: CASSLQGGSTEAVF.

The chain has TRBV6-1 and TRBJ1-1; D gene ambiguous. The V gene's germline CDR1 is MNHNS and CDR2 SASEGT. V lost 6 bases, J lost 9 bases, and 14 bases lay in between. CDR3 size: 12 residues. CDR3 coding DNA: TGTGCCAGCAGCCTCGATGGGAGTCAAGCTTTCTTT. Protein: CASSLDGSQAFF.

This clonotype has at least ten counts. The J gene is TRBJ2-1, the V gene TRBV9; D is perhaps TRBD2 (5 bases). Germline values: CDR1 SGDLS, CDR2 YYNGEE. Trimming pared 0 bases from V and 5 bases from J, leaving 15 bases between. The CDR3 contains 16 residues. This chain's CDR3 is CASSVEASRINNEQFF. The CDR3 region has the DNA TGTGCCAGCAGCGTAGAGGCTAGCCGAATCAACAATGAGCAGTTCTTC.

This clonotype was recorded at least ten times. In DNA form, the CDR3 reads TGTGCCAGCAGTTGGGGCAGGGCGGACGAGCAGTACTTC. Translating gives CASSWGRADEQYF. J is TRBJ2-7 and V is TRBV12-3 or TRBV12-4, with D tentatively TRBD1 (5 bases). V gave up 4 bases and J gave up 5 bases, with 12 bases separating them. This CDR3 contains 13 residues.

This clonotype showed up many times. This rearrangement joins TRBV7-9 to TRBJ2-3, with a tentative D call TRBD2 (6 bases). This CDR3 has 17 residues. Trimming removed 2 bases at V and 3 bases at J, with 18 bases between. Germline loops: CDR1 SEHNR, CDR2 FQNEAQ (reference sequence). The CDR3 DNA reads TGTGCCAGCAGCTTAAGGAGGGACCCCGAGGGAACAGATACGCAGTATTTT. It specifies CASSLRRDPEGTDTQYF.

The rearrangement joins TRBV28 to TRBJ1-4; D unclear. The V end lost 10 bases, the J end lost 4 bases, and 7 bases lay between the germline ends. The CDR3 length is 11 residues. CDR1 and CDR2 from the germline V gene are MDHEN and SYDVKM. The CDR3 here is CATSRNEKLFF. CDR3 sequence (DNA): TGTGCCACTTCCCGTAATGAAAAACTGTTTTTT.

The sample holds a few counts of this clonotype. The rearrangement joins TRBV3-1 to TRBJ2-7; D call uncertain. Per germline, CDR1 LGHDT and CDR2 YNNKEL (reference sequence). This CDR3 is built from 12 residues. V was clipped by 0 bases and J by 7 bases, with 7 bases between them. The CDR3 region is CASSQELSEQYF. CDR3 DNA: TGTGCCAGCAGCCAAGAATTATCGGAGCAGTACTTC.

The sample holds a few counts of this clonotype. The rearrangement links TRBV7-8 to TRBJ2-7; D unresolved. The CDR3 has 12 amino acids. Trimming stripped 5 bases from V and 6 bases from J, with 11 bases between. Germline CDR1 is SGHVS and CDR2 is FQNEAQ. CDR3 sequence reads: CASSPSSLEQYF. As DNA, the CDR3 is TGTGCCAGCAGCCCCTCTTCTCTCGAGCAGTACTTC.

To note about this clonotype: One end of the junction does not line up with germline, which may come from a read error. This sequence joins TRBV7-6 and TRBJ2-7; 7 bases map to TRBD1. The CDR3 is made up of 16 amino acids. Germline values: CDR1 SGHVS, CDR2 FNYEAQ. CDR3 region: CASSLGPQGISYETYF. In DNA, the CDR3 is TGTGCAAGCAGCTTAGGACCACAGGGGATCTCCTACGAGACGTACTTC.

This clonotype has more than one count but fewer than ten. V is TRBV6-6 and J is TRBJ1-4; 7 bases map to TRBD1. CDR3 size: 14 residues. V shed 0 bases and J 10 bases; nucleotides not matched to a gene: 5. Germline V gene data show CDR1 as MNHNY and CDR2 as SVGAGI (reference sequence). For the CDR3, the DNA is TGTGCCAGCAGTTACTCAACAGGGGAGGGAAAACTGTTTTTT. It specifies CASSYSTGEGKLFF.

The rearrangement links TRBV7-3 to TRBJ1-5, with D unclear. CDR3 length equals 15 residues. Germline-derived CDR1 and CDR2 are SGHTA and FQGTGA. V was pared by 5 bases and J by 0 bases, with 11 bases between. The CDR3 nucleotides read TGTGCCAGCAGCCCCCCAGGTCATAGCAATCAGCCCCAGCATTTT. Its translation: CASSPPGHSNQPQHF.

The chain employs TRBV28 and TRBJ1-5; D not certain. Per germline, CDR1 MDHEN and CDR2 SYDVKM. V dropped 3 bases and J dropped 6 bases, with 6 bases sitting between them. The CDR3 is 12 amino acids. The CDR3 coding sequence is TGTGCCAGCAGTTTTCAGGCTCAGCCCCAGCATTTT. This translates into CASSFQAQPQHF. The full variable domain, its missing parts supplied by reference TRBV28 and TRBJ1-5, is DVKVTQSSRYLVKRTGEKVFLECVQDMDHENMFWYRQDPGLGLRLIYFSYDVKMKEKGDIPEGYSVSREKKERFSLILESASTNQTSMYLCASSFQAQPQHFGDGTRLSIL.

This clonotype was observed many times. The chain links TRBV7-9 to TRBJ1-2; 11 bases are a match to TRBD1. This CDR3 region has 19 residues. Germline CDR1 is SEHNR and CDR2 is FQNEAQ (reference sequence). The V and J ends lost 3 bases and 4 bases, in that order; junction bases with no gene match: 16. CDR3 bases: TGTGCCAGCAGCTTTCTAAGTCCCGGGACAGGGGGAGCTCTCTATGGCTACACCTTC. Translating gives CASSFLSPGTGGALYGYTF.

This chain uses TRBV4-1 with TRBJ2-2, with D possibly being TRBD1 (6 bases). V was shortened by 4 bases and J by 0 bases, with 15 bases between the two germline ends. The germline gives CDR1 MGHRA, CDR2 YSYEKL. CDR3 length equals 17 residues. The CDR3 region has the DNA TGCGCCAGCAGCCTTCGACAGGCGCGAGCGAACACCGGGGAGCTGTTTTTT. Amino acids: CASSLRQARANTGELFF.

This chain connects TRBV24-1 to TRBJ2-3, with D tentatively TRBD2 (6 bases). CDR1 is KGHDR, CDR2 SFDVKD, per germline. The ends were cut back, 9 bases at V and 2 bases at J, with 14 bases in the middle. The CDR3 is 14 amino acids. The CDR3: CATGAPGDTDTQYF. The DNA for the CDR3 is TGTGCCACCGGTGCCCCGGGGGACACAGATACGCAGTATTTT.

This clonotype was counted ten times or more. This rearrangement joins TRBV28 to TRBJ2-1, with 12 bases matching TRBD2. This CDR3 has 15 amino acids. Germline loops: CDR1 MDHEN, CDR2 SYDVKM. The J segment lost 6 bases and the V segment lost 1 base, leaving 1 base of the junction unmatched. CDR3: CASSLLTSGSNEQFF. Here the CDR3 DNA reads TGTGCCAGCAGTTTATTGACTAGCGGGAGCAATGAGCAGTTCTTC. The variable domain in full, completed from reference TRBV28 and TRBJ2-1, reads DVKVTQSSRYLVKRTGEKVFLECVQDMDHENMFWYRQDPGLGLRLIYFSYDVKMKEKGDIPEGYSVSREKKERFSLILESASTNQTSMYLCASSLLTSGSNEQFFGPGTRLTVL.

The CDR3 nucleotides are TGTGCCAGTAGTGGAAGTTCCCCCCTCTCCTACGAGCAGTACTTC. Protein: CASSGSSPLSYEQYF. The V gene is TRBV19, the J gene TRBJ2-7, with D uncertain. There are 15 residues in the CDR3. Trimming shortened V by 5 bases and J by 0 bases, and 14 bases separated the two germline ends. Per germline, CDR1 LNHDA and CDR2 SQIVND (reference sequence).

This clonotype showed up many times. The rearrangement uses TRBV6-1 and TRBJ1-1; possible D gene TRBD1, 6 bases. Germline CDR1 and CDR2: MNHNS and SASEGT. The CDR3 is 17 amino acids. The V and J ends lost 3 bases and 7 bases respectively, with 24 bases between them. The CDR3 coding sequence is TGTGCCAGCAGTGACATTTGGGGGCAGGGCCTTGGGGTTGAAGCTTTCTTT. This encodes CASSDIWGQGLGVEAFF.

This clonotype was seen many times. The chain recombines TRBV7-2 with TRBJ2-4, with 7 bases fitting TRBD2. The germline V gene has CDR1 SGHTA and CDR2 FQGNSA. The CDR3 is 15 amino acids. J gave up 5 bases and V 5 bases, and 9 bases lay outside the gene matches. The CDR3 reads CASSPLGGSENIQYF. The CDR3 DNA reads as TGTGCCAGCAGCCCCCTCGGGGGGAGTGAAAACATTCAGTACTTC.

With regard to this clonotype: One end of the junction does not line up with germline, which may come from a read error. V gene TRBV15 combines with J gene TRBJ2-1; 9 bases fit TRBD2. This CDR3 comprises 16 residues. Looked up from germline, CDR1 is LNHNV and CDR2 is YYDKDF (reference sequence). The CDR3 nucleotides are TGTGCCACCAGCAGAGGCCTAGCGGGATCCTACAATGTGCAGTTCTTC. This translates into CATSRGLAGSYNVQFF.

This clonotype was detected ten times or more. The chain links TRBV6-1 to TRBJ2-1; 9 nucleotides match TRBD2. Germline V gives CDR1 MNHNS, CDR2 SASEGT. Trimming took 0 bases from V and 2 from J; bases not matched to a gene: 8. The CDR3 contains 18 residues. The CDR3: CASSEARTSARPYNEQFF. The CDR3, as DNA: TGTGCCAGCAGTGAAGCCCGGACTAGCGCGAGGCCCTACAATGAGCAGTTCTTC.

The table lists this clonotype with a few counts. This rearrangement joins TRBV19 to TRBJ2-1; D may be TRBD2 (6 bases). Looked up from germline, CDR1 is LNHDA and CDR2 is SQIVND (reference sequence). The CDR3 runs to 12 residues. Trimming took off 7 bases at V and 8 bases at J, with 12 bases between the two ends. This CDR3 reads CASTTRFDEQFF. The CDR3 coding sequence is TGTGCCAGTACGACTAGATTCGATGAGCAGTTCTTC.

The V gene is TRBV15, the J gene TRBJ2-2; 7 nucleotides agree with TRBD2. The CDR3 contains 16 residues. Germline CDR1 reads LNHNV; CDR2 reads YYDKDF (reference sequence). The V and J ends lost 2 bases and 1 base, in that order; junction bases with no gene match: 4. The CDR3 DNA follows: TGTGCCACCAGCAGACTAGGCGGGGGGAACACCGGGGAGCTGTTTTTT. Translated: CATSRLGGGNTGELFF.